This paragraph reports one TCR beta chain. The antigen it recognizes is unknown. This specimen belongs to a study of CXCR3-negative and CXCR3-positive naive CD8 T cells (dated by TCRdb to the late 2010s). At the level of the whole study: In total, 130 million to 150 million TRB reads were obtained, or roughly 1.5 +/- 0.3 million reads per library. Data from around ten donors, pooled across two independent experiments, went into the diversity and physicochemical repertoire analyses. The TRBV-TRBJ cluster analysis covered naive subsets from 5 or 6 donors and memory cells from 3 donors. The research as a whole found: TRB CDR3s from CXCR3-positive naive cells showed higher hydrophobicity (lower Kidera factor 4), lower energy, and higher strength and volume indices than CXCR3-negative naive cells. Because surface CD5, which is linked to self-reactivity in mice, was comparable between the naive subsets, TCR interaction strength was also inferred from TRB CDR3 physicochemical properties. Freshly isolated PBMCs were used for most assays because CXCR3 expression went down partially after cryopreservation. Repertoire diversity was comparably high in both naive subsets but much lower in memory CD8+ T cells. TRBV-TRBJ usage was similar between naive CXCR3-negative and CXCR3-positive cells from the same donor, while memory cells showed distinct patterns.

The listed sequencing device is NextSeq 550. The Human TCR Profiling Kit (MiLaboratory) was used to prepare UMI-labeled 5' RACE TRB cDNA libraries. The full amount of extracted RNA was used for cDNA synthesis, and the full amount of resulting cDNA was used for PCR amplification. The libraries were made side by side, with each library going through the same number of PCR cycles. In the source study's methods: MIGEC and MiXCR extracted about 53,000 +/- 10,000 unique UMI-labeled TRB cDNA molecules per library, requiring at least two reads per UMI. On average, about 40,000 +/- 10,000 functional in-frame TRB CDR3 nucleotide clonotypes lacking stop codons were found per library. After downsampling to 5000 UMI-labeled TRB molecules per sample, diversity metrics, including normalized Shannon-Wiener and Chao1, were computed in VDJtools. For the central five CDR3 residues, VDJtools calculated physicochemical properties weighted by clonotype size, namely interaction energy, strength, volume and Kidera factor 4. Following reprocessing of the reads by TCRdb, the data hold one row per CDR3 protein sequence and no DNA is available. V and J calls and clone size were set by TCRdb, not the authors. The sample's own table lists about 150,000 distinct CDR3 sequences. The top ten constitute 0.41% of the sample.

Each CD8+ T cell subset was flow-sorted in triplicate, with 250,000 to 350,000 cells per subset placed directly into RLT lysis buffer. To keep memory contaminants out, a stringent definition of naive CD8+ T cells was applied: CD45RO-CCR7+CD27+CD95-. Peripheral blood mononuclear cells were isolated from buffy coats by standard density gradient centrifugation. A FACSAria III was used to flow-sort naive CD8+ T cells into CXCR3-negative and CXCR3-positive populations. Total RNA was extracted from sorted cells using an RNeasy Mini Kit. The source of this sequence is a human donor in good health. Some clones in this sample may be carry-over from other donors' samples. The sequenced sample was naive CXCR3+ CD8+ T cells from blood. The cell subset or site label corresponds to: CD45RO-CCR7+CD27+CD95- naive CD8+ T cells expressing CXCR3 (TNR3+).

The CDR3 protein is CASSLSSLGFGDVANYGYTF. This sequence uses TRBV12-3 or TRBV12-4 and TRBJ1-2. Inclusive of the bounding cysteine and phenylalanine, the CDR3 is 20 residues long. No nucleotide data were recorded.